The 20 T cell receptor beta chains below come from one sample, sequenced in a study of cytomegalovirus exposure and HLA in healthy donors. The PCR used 60 Vbeta and 13 Jbeta primers. TCRdb's table, derived via immunoSEQ multiplex PCR, lists solely in-frame clones and lacks some. The sample lists about 91,000 clones, around nine tenths seen once, with 8.5% to 10% in the top ten. The specimen sequenced was PBMCs. These receptors originate from a man aged 30-40 years in good health and CMV-seropositive.

CDR3: CASSLRQGVNPTDTQYF. In DNA, the CDR3 is TGTGCCAGCAGCTTAAGACAGGGGGTGAATCCCACAGATACGCAGTATTTT. This chain uses TRBV7-8 with TRBJ2-3; 9 bases line up with TRBD1. Germline CDR1 SGHVS, CDR2 FQNEAQ. The ends lost 2 bases at V and 2 bases at J; junction bases unmatched: 8. The CDR3 contains 17 residues.

The rearrangement joins TRBV2 to TRBJ2-6, with a possible D match to TRBD2 (6 bases). V was cut by 7 bases and J by 3 bases, with 10 bases left in between. The CDR3 spans 14 residues. From germline, CDR1 is SNHLY and CDR2 FYNNEI. The CDR3 DNA follows: TGTGCCAGCATGGGGACTGGTGGGGCCAACGTCCTGACTTTC. Residues: CASMGTGGANVLTF.

The chain combines TRBV27 with TRBJ2-3; 12 bases agree with TRBD2. The CDR3 is 17 residues long. V was pared by 8 bases and J by 2 bases, with 11 bases of the junction left unmatched. From germline, CDR1 is MNHEY and CDR2 SMNVEV (reference sequence). The CDR3 region has the DNA TGTGCCAGCGGCCCTTGGCTAGCGGGAGGGAACACAGATACGCAGTATTTT. This gives the protein CASGPWLAGGNTDTQYF.

This clone was seen just once. This chain joins TRBV19 and TRBJ2-3; TRBD1 might be the D (5 bases). Germline V gives CDR1 LNHDA, CDR2 SQIVND (reference sequence). CDR3 length: 18 amino acids. V was clipped by 3 bases and J by 0 bases, with 19 bases between them. The DNA of the CDR3 is TGTGCCAGTAGTATTGGTTTCAGGGCCCTCCTTAGCACAGATACGCAGTATTTT. Translated, it gives CASSIGFRALLSTDTQYF.

The chain uses TRBV4-1 and TRBJ2-3; D may be TRBD1 (5 bases). Germline loops: CDR1 MGHRA, CDR2 YSYEKL. CDR3 length: 16 amino acids. Between the trimmed V and J ends, which lost 0 bases and 1 base, there was a span of 11 bases. This chain's CDR3 is CASSQDVGRGTDTQYF. The CDR3 coding sequence is TGCGCCAGCAGCCAAGATGTCGGCAGGGGCACAGATACGCAGTATTTT.

Regarding this clone: In the same sample, other DNA sequences code for this CDR3. The chain uses TRBV27 and TRBJ1-2; 7 positions match TRBD1. Looked up from germline, CDR1 is MNHEY and CDR2 is SMNVEV (reference sequence). This CDR3 is 14 amino acids long. Trimming cost V 6 bases and J 2 bases; bases outside gene matches: 6. For the CDR3, the DNA is TGTGCCAGCAGCCCAGGGGGTTTAAACTATGGCTACACCTTC. Protein: CASSPGGLNYGYTF.

This clone was seen just once. The chain joins TRBV10-3 to TRBJ2-1; 9 bases line up with TRBD1. The J segment lost 2 bases and the V segment lost 10 bases, leaving 3 bases of the junction unmatched. This CDR3 is built from 13 residues. The germline V gene has CDR1 ENHRY and CDR2 SYGVKD. In DNA, the CDR3 is TGTGCCACCGGACAGGGGCCCTACAATGAGCAGTTCTTC. Its translation: CATGQGPYNEQFF.

The chain couples TRBV4-1 to TRBJ2-7, with 7 bases matching TRBD1. The germline gives CDR1 MGHRA, CDR2 YSYEKL. The CDR3 loop spans 15 amino acids. The J segment lost 4 bases and the V segment lost 3 bases, leaving 9 bases of the junction unmatched. CDR3 sequence reads: CASSQNRDRMYEQYF. The DNA of the CDR3 is TGCGCCAGCAGCCAGAACCGGGACAGAATGTACGAGCAGTACTTC.

The rearrangement uses TRBV19 and TRBJ1-5; D is perhaps TRBD1 (6 bases). Germline CDR1 is LNHDA and CDR2 is SQIVND (reference sequence). The CDR3 runs 17 residues. Trimming removed 2 bases at V and 0 bases at J, with 14 bases between. The CDR3 DNA is TGTGCCAGTAGTATACCAGACGGACAGACTAGCAATCAGCCCCAGCATTTT. Protein: CASSIPDGQTSNQPQHF.

The chain couples TRBV30 to TRBJ2-1, with 8 bases identical to TRBD2. V trimming: 0 bases; J trimming: 6 bases; junction bases outside the gene matches: 4. The CDR3 totals 14 residues. Per the germline V gene, CDR1 is GTSNPN and CDR2 is SVGIG (reference sequence). The CDR3 spells CAWSVFAGGNEQFF. CDR3 DNA: TGTGCCTGGAGTGTATTTGCGGGAGGCAATGAGCAGTTCTTC.

The chain couples TRBV28 to TRBJ1-5; D is unresolved. V lost 1 base and J 7 bases, leaving 11 bases between the germline ends. Germline V gene lookup returns CDR1 MDHEN and CDR2 SYDVKM. The CDR3 has 14 amino acids. In nucleotides, the CDR3 is TGTGCCAGCAGTTTATCCCCGGAGGTCCAGCCCCAGCATTTT. It encodes CASSLSPEVQPQHF.

This chain links TRBV5-6 with TRBJ2-7, with TRBD2 matching 8 bases. With V trimmed by 4 bases and J by 0 bases, 3 bases remained unmatched. This CDR3 has 14 residues. Germline V gene sequence: CDR1 SGHDT, CDR2 YYEEEE. The CDR3, as DNA: TGTGCCAGCAGCGTAACTAGCGGCTCCTACGAGCAGTACTTC. It specifies CASSVTSGSYEQYF.

The chain has TRBV2 and TRBJ2-3; 12 bases are shared with TRBD2. CDR1 is SNHLY, CDR2 FYNNEI, per germline. J gave up 5 bases and V 7 bases, and 7 bases lay outside the gene matches. The CDR3 totals 15 residues. The CDR3, as DNA: TGTGCCAGCAACCGACTAGCGGGAGAGGTAGATACGCAGTATTTT. Translation gives CASNRLAGEVDTQYF.

DNA of the CDR3: TGCGCCAGCAGCTCTAGCGGGAGGGTGCGAGATACGCAGTATTTT. It encodes CASSSSGRVRDTQYF. The chain couples TRBV5-1 to TRBJ2-3, with 12 bases fitting TRBD2. Germline-derived CDR1 and CDR2 are SGHRS and YFSETQ. V was clipped by 3 bases and J by 5 bases; unmatched bases: 4. CDR3 length: 15 amino acids.

The count of this clone is one. This chain connects TRBV6-5 to TRBJ2-1, with D possibly being TRBD2 (5 bases). Germline assignment: CDR1 MNHEY and CDR2 SVGAGI. The CDR3 is 13 residues long. Trimming removed 4 bases at V and 5 bases at J, with 9 bases between. CDR3: CASSSWRNNEQFF. CDR3 nucleotide sequence: TGTGCCAGCAGTTCATGGAGGAACAATGAGCAGTTCTTC.

The V gene is TRBV28, the J gene TRBJ2-7; 7 bases map to TRBD2. The length of the CDR3 is 14 residues. CDR1 is MDHEN, CDR2 SYDVKM, per germline. Trimming removed 4 bases from V and 0 bases from J; junction bases left unmatched: 3. In nucleotides, the CDR3 is TGTGCCAGCAGTTCTAGCGGAGACTCCTACGAGCAGTACTTC. Translation: CASSSSGDSYEQYF.

The chain combines TRBV7-2 with TRBJ2-7, with a weak D call TRBD2 (5 bases). Germline V gene sequence: CDR1 SGHTA, CDR2 FQGNSA. V was pared by 1 base and J by 3 bases, with 13 bases between. This CDR3 is built from 15 residues. The CDR3 DNA reads TGTGCCAGCAGCTTAGAGCCGGCTAGCAGCTACGAGCAGTACTTC. Its translation is CASSLEPASSYEQYF.

The chain employs TRBV6-1 and TRBJ2-5; TRBD2 matches at 8 bases. Trimming at V came to 3 bases and at J to 6 bases, leaving 9 bases not matched to a gene. Germline V CDR1 and CDR2: MNHNS, SASEGT. The CDR3 totals 15 residues. The CDR3 loop reads CASSERSGRGQTQYF. The CDR3 coding sequence is TGTGCCAGCAGTGAGAGGAGCGGGAGAGGTCAGACCCAGTACTTC.

The chain joins TRBV5-1 to TRBJ2-5; D is perhaps TRBD2 (6 bases). Germline CDR1 reads SGHRS; CDR2 reads YFSETQ. V lost 1 base, J lost 1 base, and 14 bases lay in between. This CDR3 spans 16 amino acids. CDR3 in amino acids: CASSLSFAGLQETQYF. As DNA, the CDR3 is TGCGCCAGCAGCTTGAGTTTTGCGGGGCTCCAAGAGACCCAGTACTTC. Complete variable domain (other parts from reference TRBV5-1 and TRBJ2-5): KAGVTQTPRYLIKTRGQQVTLSCSPISGHRSVSWYQQTPGQGLQFLFEYFSETQRNKGNFPGRFSGRQFSNSRSEMNVSTLELGDSALYLCASSLSFAGLQETQYFGPGTRLLVL.

V is TRBV28 and J is TRBJ2-5; 14 bases map to TRBD2. CDR3 size: 20 residues. Germline V gene sequence: CDR1 MDHEN, CDR2 SYDVKM. The V segment lost 6 bases and the J segment 0 bases; nucleotides outside the gene matches: 15. The CDR3 bases are TGTGCCAGCAGCCCTACTCCCGGGACTAGCGGGAGAGGGTACCAAGAGACCCAGTACTTC. Protein: CASSPTPGTSGRGYQETQYF.